Following are 16 T cell receptor beta chains from one sample sequenced in a study of T cells after yellow fever vaccination. TCRdb reprocessed the 5' RACE reads with MiXCR, giving one entry per CDR3 protein. In the table there are under 700,000 distinct CDR3 sequences, about a sixth of which are singletons. Sequenced here: PBMCs, sampled roughly 5 days after the first yellow fever vaccination. These receptors were obtained from a man aged 18 to 30 who received the YFV17D yellow fever vaccine.

This clonotype was seen ten or more times. This sequence joins TRBV6-2 or TRBV6-3 and TRBJ1-6; D may be TRBD1 (5 bases). The V end was cut by 2 bases, the J end by 6 bases, with 8 bases between. The CDR3 loop spans 14 amino acids. CDR1 is MNHEY and CDR2 is SVGEGT in the germline V gene. The CDR3 here is CASSYLTANSPLHF. The CDR3 bases are TGTGCCAGCAGTTACCTGACAGCTAATTCACCCCTCCACTTT.

The chain recombines TRBV5-1 with TRBJ2-4, with TRBD1 matching 7 bases. Unmatched junction bases numbered 11, after V lost 4 bases and J lost 7 bases. This CDR3 is 15 amino acids long. The germline V gene encodes CDR1 SGHRS and CDR2 YFSETQ. CDR3 amino acids: CASSPLTGRRNIQYF. The CDR3 bases are TGCGCCAGCAGCCCCCTGACAGGGAGAAGGAACATTCAGTACTTC.

In this sample, this clonotype turned up a few times. This chain joins TRBV7-2 and TRBJ2-1, with D hard to call. The germline gives CDR1 SGHTA, CDR2 FQGNSA. The CDR3 extends over 13 amino acids. The V end lost 3 bases, the J end lost 5 bases, and 8 bases lay between the germline ends. CDR3: CASSFNAHNEQFF. CDR3 nucleotide sequence: TGTGCCAGCAGCTTTAACGCACACAATGAGCAGTTCTTC.

This chain connects TRBV7-2 to TRBJ2-5, with 13 bases that match TRBD2. Germline V lookup: CDR1 SGHTA, CDR2 FQGNSA. The CDR3 covers 16 residues. Unmatched junction bases numbered 7, after V lost 7 bases and J lost 2 bases. CDR3: CASNLLAGGPQETQYF. The CDR3 nucleotides are TGTGCCAGCAACCTACTAGCGGGGGGGCCGCAAGAGACCCAGTACTTC.

The V and J genes are TRBV4-3 and TRBJ2-3; 12 nucleotides match TRBD2. There are 17 residues in the CDR3. The trim removed 1 base at V and 2 bases at J, leaving 4 bases unmatched. The germline gives CDR1 LGHNA, CDR2 YSLEER. The CDR3 DNA reads TGCGCCAGCAGCCAAGGTGGACTAGCGGGGTACACAGATACGCAGTATTTT. Amino acid sequence: CASSQGGLAGYTDTQYF.

The chain combines TRBV7-8 with TRBJ2-1; TRBD1 agrees at 7 bases. After removal of 5 bases from V and 9 bases from J, the junction contained 13 bases not matched to a gene. The germline CDR1 and CDR2 sequences are SGHVS and FQNEAQ. The CDR3 is 15 amino acids. CDR3 residues: CASSPLGQQPGEQFF. In DNA, the CDR3 is TGTGCCAGCAGCCCCCTGGGACAGCAACCGGGTGAGCAGTTCTTC.

V and J are TRBV10-3 and TRBJ2-5; the D is unclear. This CDR3 spans 13 amino acids. Trimming removed 6 bases at V and 5 bases at J, with 13 bases between. Per the germline V gene, CDR1 is ENHRY and CDR2 is SYGVKD. This CDR3 reads CAIRQNGPETQYF. CDR3 DNA: TGTGCCATCAGGCAGAATGGCCCGGAGACCCAGTACTTC.

This clonotype was picked up a small number of times. The J gene is TRBJ2-1, the V gene TRBV7-8; TRBD2 matches 10 bases. The CDR3 sequence is 19 residues long. CDR1 is SGHVS, CDR2 FQNEAQ, per germline. Trimming took 5 bases from V and 8 from J; bases not matched to a gene: 21. The CDR3 nucleotides are TGTGCCAGCAGCCCTGGACCGGGACTAGCGAGGGCATTTATCGATGAGCAGTTCTTC. This codes for CASSPGPGLARAFIDEQFF.

J is TRBJ2-1 and V is TRBV6-1, with D hard to call. CDR1 MNHNS and CDR2 SASEGT come from the germline V gene. Trimming took 3 bases from V and 0 from J, leaving 9 bases between them. CDR3 size: 15 residues. CDR3: CASSDTGRSYNEQFF. CDR3 DNA sequence: TGTGCCAGCAGTGATACGGGCCGCTCCTACAATGAGCAGTTCTTC.

This clonotype appeared a few times. The chain couples TRBV7-2 to TRBJ1-5; D unresolved. V lost 1 base to trimming and J lost 3 bases, with 4 bases between them. The CDR3 runs 13 residues. The germline V gene has CDR1 SGHTA and CDR2 FQGNSA. The CDR3 nucleotides are TGTGCCAGCAGCTTAGGGCACAATCAGCCCCAGCATTTT. Protein product: CASSLGHNQPQHF.

This clonotype was observed a few times. The rearrangement joins TRBV5-5 to TRBJ2-2, with TRBD2 identical over 7 bases. The CDR3 sequence is 16 residues long. Germline CDR1 reads SGHKS; CDR2 reads YYEKEE (reference sequence). The junction had 10 bases not matched to a gene; V was cut back by 2 bases and J by 6 bases. In DNA form, the CDR3 reads TGTGCCAGCAGCTTTGGGAGGGGTCAGTTGGCCGGGGAGCTGTTTTTT. It translates to CASSFGRGQLAGELFF.

This clonotype was counted between two and nine times. The chain combines TRBV5-1 with TRBJ1-6; a possible D gene is TRBD1 (6 bases). Per germline, CDR1 SGHRS and CDR2 YFSETQ. Trimming shortened V by 2 bases and J by 7 bases, and 19 bases separated the two germline ends. The CDR3 has 17 amino acids. The CDR3 loop reads CASSLVPGGSGNSPLHF. The CDR3 nucleotides read TGCGCCAGCAGCTTAGTTCCGGGGGGCTCTGGCAATTCACCCCTCCACTTT.

The V call is TRBV6-5, the J call TRBJ1-3; maybe TRBD1 (5 bases). The CDR3 loop spans 16 amino acids. Per germline, CDR1 MNHEY and CDR2 SVGAGI. V lost 0 bases and J lost 4, with 13 bases in between. CDR3 sequence (DNA): TGTGCCAGCAGTTACTCCGTAGGGGTTTCGGGAAACACCATATATTTT. It translates to CASSYSVGVSGNTIYF.

For this clonotype: This may come from a read error, since a much larger clone is one base off. V gene TRBV5-1 combines with J gene TRBJ2-5, with D possibly TRBD1 on 5 matching bases. Germline V gives CDR1 SGHRS, CDR2 YFSETQ. V was clipped by 2 bases and J by 2 bases, with 7 bases between them. The CDR3 has 13 amino acids. The CDR3 is CASSLRTQETQYF. CDR3 in DNA: TGCGCCAGCAGCTTAAGGACACAAGAGACCCAGTACTTC.

The chain carries TRBV21-1 and TRBJ1-1. TRBV21-1 is a documented pseudogene. The CDR3 is made up of 16 amino acids. CDR3 in DNA: TGTGCCAGCAGCAAAGAGGAGCTTTGGATGAACACTGAAGCTTTCTTT. It yields the protein CASSKEELWMNTEAFF.

Regarding this clonotype: An end of the junction does not agree with germline; a read error may underlie this. The chain joins TRBV5-1 to TRBJ2-1; D unresolved. The germline CDR1 and CDR2 sequences are SGHRS and YFSETQ. The length of the CDR3 is 15 residues. CDR3 DNA: TGCGCCTGCAGCTTGGACGAGTATACCGACAATGAGCAGTTCTTC. Its protein product is CACSLDEYTDNEQFF.